This T cell receptor (beta chain) appears in the sequencing data of a study of cytomegalovirus exposure and HLA in healthy donors. Overall study results and limits: A later analysis showed that HLA-associated TCR beta chains had undergone more clonal expansion than equally common others. Later work found most CMV-associated TCR beta chains apparently HLA-restricted. Sequencing depth across donors, presence/absence analyses assumed, was roughly uniform. In vitro experiments confirmed that three CMV-associated chains were specific for CMV antigens.

Concerning this clone: Its cognate antigen is unknown.

PCR amplification relied on 60 Vbeta primers (plus 13 Jbeta primers). Assay used: immunoSEQ multiplex PCR; TCRdb lists only in-frame clones, some missing. In the table there are over 100,000 clones, 70% to 80% of which are singletons. This CDR3 comprises 11 residues. CDR1 and CDR2 from the germline V gene are SGHVS and FQNEAQ. Trimming took off 5 bases at V and 8 bases at J, with 7 bases between the two ends. The rearrangement joins TRBV7-8 to TRBJ2-1, with D possibly matching TRBD2 (5 bases). Sequencing was done on a sample of PBMCs. The sequence was collected from a woman between 18 and 29 years old in good health and CMV-seropositive. CDR3 loop: CASSPGDEQFF. The DNA of the CDR3 is TGTGCCAGCAGCCCCGGGGATGAGCAGTTCTTC.